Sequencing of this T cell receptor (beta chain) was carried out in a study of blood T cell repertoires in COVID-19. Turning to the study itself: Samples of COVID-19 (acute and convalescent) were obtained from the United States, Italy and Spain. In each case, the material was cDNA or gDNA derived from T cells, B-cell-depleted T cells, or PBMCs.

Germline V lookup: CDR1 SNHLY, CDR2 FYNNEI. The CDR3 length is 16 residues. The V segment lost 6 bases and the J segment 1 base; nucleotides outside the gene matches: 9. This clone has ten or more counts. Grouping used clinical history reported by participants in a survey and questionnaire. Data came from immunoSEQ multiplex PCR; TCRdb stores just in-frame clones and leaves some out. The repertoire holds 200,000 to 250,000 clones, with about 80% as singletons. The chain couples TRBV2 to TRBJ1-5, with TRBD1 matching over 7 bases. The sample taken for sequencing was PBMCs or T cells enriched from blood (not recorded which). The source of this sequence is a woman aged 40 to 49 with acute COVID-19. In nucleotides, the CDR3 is TGTGCCAGCAGGCCTCACAGGGGACGGAGCAATCAGCCCCAGCATTTT. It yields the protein CASRPHRGRSNQPQHF.